This T cell receptor (beta chain) comes out of a study of lymphopenia after photon versus proton radiotherapy (dated by TCRdb to about 2019). Broadly, across the study: The immunological effects of photon versus proton radiation therapy were compared in patients with gastrointestinal tumors who developed high-grade lymphopenia. A cohort of some 20 patients with gastrointestinal tumors who received either photon or proton therapy and subsequently developed lymphopenia was included. The goal of the study was to characterize the differences between the two radiation modalities in how they affect the immune system.

Note on this clone: The antigen this receptor binds is unknown. Base qualities are missing; no much larger clone stands one base away.

Study-level results and caveats: Once the lymphocyte count had reached its nadir, the repertoires of photon-treated patients showed oligoclonal expansion, particularly of CD8+ Temra cells, and this expansion drove the decline in diversity. The authors looked at the survival association only in patients who died, and they framed better survival with proton therapy as a possibility rather than a demonstrated result. Among patients across the cohort who died, overall survival time showed an inverse correlation with a larger post-nadir drop in TCR diversity. During treatment, patients who received proton therapy stayed relatively stable, whereas patients who received photon therapy lost naive T cells and TCR diversity and gained effector/memory populations.

The method behind the library was the immunoSEQ multiplex PCR assay. Deep sequencing of rearranged TCR beta loci, alongside multiparametric flow cytometry, was used to profile T cell repertoires. TCRdb limited this immuneACCESS table to in-frame rearrangements with V and J called. A share of clones is missing; checked studies link under half to unresolved V genes, and the rest is unexplained. The sample table holds around 31,000 clones, of which 89% were seen once. The biggest ten clones account for 6.6% of the sample. V drops 2 bases and J drops 0 bases, leaving 5 bases in between. CDR1 and CDR2, looked up from the germline V gene (reference sequence), are GTSNPN and SVGIG. Spanning cysteine to phenylalanine, the CDR3 consists of 13 amino acids. Left in the record is the CDR3 DNA by itself, 39 bases read in frame from the first base.

Here the chain combines TRBV30 and TRBJ2-1; there is no confident call for the D gene. Sequenced material: peripheral blood, taken from a patient treated with proton-based radiotherapy. The source of this sequence is a woman in her 70s with pancreatic cancer. Some clones in this sample may be carry-over from other donors' samples. The nucleotide sequence reads as follows: TGTGCCTGGAGTAAGGGCTCCTACAATGAGCAGTTCTTC. Its product reads: CAWSKGSYNEQFF.